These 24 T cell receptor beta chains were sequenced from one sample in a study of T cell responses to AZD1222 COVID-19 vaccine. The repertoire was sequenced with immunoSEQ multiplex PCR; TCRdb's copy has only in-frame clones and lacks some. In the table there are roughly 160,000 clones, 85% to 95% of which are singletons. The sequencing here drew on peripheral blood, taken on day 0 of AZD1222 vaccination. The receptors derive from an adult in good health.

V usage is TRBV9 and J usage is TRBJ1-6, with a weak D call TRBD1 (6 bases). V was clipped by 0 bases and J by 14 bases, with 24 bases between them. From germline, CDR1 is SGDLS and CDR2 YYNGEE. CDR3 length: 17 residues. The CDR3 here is CASSVEGGGRAFGTLHF. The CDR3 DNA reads TGTGCCAGCAGCGTAGAGGGTGGGGGCAGGGCGTTCGGAACCCTCCACTTT.

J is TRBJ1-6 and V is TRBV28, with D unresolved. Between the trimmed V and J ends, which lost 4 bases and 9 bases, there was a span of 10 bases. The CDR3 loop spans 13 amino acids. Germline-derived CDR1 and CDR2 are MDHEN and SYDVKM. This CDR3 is CASSSDGFSPLHF. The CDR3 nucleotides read TGTGCCAGCAGTTCTGACGGGTTTTCACCCCTCCACTTT.

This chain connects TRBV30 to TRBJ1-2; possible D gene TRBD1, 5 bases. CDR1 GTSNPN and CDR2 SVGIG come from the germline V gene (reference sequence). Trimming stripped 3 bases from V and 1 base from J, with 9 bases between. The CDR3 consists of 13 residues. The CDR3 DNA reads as TGTGCCTGGAGCTATGACAGTAACTATGGCTACACCTTC. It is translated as CAWSYDSNYGYTF. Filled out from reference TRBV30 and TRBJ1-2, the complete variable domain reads SQTIHQWPATLVQPVGSPLSLECTVEGTSNPNLYWYRQAAGRGLQLLFYSVGIGQISSEVPQNLSASRPQDRQFILSSKKLLLSDSGFYLCAWSYDSNYGYTFGSGTRLTVV.

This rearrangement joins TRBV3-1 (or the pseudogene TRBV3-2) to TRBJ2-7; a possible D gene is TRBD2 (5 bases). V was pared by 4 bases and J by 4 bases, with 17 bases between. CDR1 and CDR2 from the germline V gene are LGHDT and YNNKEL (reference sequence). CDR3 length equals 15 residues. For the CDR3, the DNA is TGTGCCAGCAGCCTAAGACCGACTACTTCTTACGAGCAGTACTTC. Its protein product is CASSLRPTTSYEQYF.

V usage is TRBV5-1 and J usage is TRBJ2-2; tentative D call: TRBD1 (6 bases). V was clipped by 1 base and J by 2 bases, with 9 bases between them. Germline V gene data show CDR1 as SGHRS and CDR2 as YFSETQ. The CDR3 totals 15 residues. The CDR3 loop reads CASSLQGPNTGELFF. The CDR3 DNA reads TGCGCCAGCAGCTTGCAGGGGCCCAACACCGGGGAGCTGTTTTTT.

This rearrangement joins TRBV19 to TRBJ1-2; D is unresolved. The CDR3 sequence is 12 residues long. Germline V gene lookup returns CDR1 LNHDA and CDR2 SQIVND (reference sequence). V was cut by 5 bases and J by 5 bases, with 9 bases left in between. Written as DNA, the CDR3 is TGTGCCAGTAGTTTTGCGGGTTATGGCTACACCTTC. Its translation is CASSFAGYGYTF.

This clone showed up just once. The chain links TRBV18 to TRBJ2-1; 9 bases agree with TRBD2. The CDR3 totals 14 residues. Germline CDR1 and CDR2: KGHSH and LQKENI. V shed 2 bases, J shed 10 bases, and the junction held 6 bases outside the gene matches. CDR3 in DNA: TGTGCCAGCTCACCAGCGGGGGGGCGGATCGAGCAGTTCTTC. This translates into CASSPAGGRIEQFF. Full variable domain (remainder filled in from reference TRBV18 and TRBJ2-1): NAGVMQNPRHLVRRRGQEARLRCSPMKGHSHVYWYRQLPEEGLKFMVYLQKENIIDESGMPKERFSAEFPKEGPSILRIQQVVRGDSAAYFCASSPAGGRIEQFFGPGTRLTVL.

CDR3 region: CASSSASYRDTQYF. Here the CDR3 DNA reads TGCGCCAGCAGCTCGGCTAGTTATCGGGATACGCAGTATTTT. V is TRBV5-1 and J is TRBJ2-3; D is unresolved. Trimming shortened V by 3 bases and J by 6 bases, and 14 bases separated the two germline ends. Germline CDR1 and CDR2: SGHRS and YFSETQ. The CDR3 length is 14 residues.

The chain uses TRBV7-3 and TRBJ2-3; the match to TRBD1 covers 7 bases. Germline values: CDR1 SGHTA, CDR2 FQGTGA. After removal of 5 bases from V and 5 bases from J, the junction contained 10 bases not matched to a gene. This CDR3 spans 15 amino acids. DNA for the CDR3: TGTGCCAGCAGCCCGGGACAGATCTACAGAGATACGCAGTATTTT. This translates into CASSPGQIYRDTQYF.

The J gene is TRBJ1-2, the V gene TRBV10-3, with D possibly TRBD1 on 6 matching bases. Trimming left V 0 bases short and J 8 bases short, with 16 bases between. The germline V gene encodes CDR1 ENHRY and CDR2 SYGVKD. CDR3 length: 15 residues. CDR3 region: CAISESRQVGWGYTF. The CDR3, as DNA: TGTGCCATCAGTGAGTCGAGACAGGTTGGGTGGGGCTACACCTTC.

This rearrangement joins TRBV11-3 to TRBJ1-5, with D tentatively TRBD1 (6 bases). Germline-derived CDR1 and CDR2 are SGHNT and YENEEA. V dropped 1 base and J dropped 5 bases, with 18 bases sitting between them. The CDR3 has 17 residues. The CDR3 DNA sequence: TGTGCCAGCAGCTTAGGTAGGTGTTTCAGGGGATATCAGCCCCAGCATTTT. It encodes CASSLGRCFRGYQPQHF.

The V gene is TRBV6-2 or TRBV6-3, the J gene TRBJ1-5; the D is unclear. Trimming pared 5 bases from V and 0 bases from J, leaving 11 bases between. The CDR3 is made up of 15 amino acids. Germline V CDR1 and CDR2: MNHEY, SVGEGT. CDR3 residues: CASSKGYNSNQPQHF. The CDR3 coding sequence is TGTGCCAGCAGTAAGGGATACAATAGCAATCAGCCCCAGCATTTT.

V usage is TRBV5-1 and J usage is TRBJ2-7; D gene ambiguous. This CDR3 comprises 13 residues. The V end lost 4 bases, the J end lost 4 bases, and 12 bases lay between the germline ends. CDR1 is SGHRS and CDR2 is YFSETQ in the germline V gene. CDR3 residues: CASSILPLYEQYF. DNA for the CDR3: TGCGCCAGCAGCATCCTCCCCTTATACGAGCAGTACTTC.

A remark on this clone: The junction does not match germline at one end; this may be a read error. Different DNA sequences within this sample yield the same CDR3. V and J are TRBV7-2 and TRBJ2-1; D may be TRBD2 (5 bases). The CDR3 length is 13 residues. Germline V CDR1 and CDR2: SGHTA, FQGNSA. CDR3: CASSRTWRDEQFF. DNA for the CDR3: TGTGCTAGCAGTCGCACCTGGCGGGATGAGCAGTTCTTC.

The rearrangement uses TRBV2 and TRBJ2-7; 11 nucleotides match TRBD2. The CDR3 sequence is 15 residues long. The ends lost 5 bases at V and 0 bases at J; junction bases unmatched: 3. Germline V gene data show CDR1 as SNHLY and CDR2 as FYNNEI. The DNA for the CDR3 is TGTGCCAGCAGTATTAGCGGGGGGGCCTCCTACGAGCAGTACTTC. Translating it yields CASSISGGASYEQYF.

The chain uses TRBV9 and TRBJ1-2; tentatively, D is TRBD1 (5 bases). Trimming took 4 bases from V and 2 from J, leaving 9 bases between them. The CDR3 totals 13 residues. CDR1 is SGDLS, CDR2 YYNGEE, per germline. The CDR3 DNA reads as TGTGCCAGCAGCAAACAGGACAACTATGGCTACACCTTC. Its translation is CASSKQDNYGYTF.

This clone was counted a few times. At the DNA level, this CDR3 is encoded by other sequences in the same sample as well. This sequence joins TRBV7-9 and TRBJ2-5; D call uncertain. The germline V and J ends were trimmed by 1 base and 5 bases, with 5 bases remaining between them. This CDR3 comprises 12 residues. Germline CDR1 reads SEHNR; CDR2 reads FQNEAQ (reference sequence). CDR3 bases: TGTGCCAGCAGCTTAGTAGGGGAGACCCAGTACTTC. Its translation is CASSLVGETQYF.

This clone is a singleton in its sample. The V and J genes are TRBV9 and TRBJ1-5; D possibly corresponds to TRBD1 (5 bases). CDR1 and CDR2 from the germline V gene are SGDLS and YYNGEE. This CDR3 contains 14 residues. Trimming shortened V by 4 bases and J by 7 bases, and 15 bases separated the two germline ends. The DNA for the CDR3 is TGTGCCAGCAGCCTAGGGTTCGGGGACCAGCCCCAGCATTTT. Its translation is CASSLGFGDQPQHF.

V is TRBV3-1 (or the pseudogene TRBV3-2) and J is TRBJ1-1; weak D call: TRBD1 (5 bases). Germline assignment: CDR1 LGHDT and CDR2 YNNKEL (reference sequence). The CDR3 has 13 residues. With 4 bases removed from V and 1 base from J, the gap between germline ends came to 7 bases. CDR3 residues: CASSLRGNTEAFF. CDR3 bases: TGTGCCAGCAGCCTTAGGGGGAACACTGAAGCTTTCTTT.

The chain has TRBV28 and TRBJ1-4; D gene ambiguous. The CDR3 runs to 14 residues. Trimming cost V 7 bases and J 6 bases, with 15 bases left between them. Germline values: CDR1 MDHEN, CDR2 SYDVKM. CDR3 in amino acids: CASNSPGEDEKLFF. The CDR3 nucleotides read TGTGCCAGCAATTCCCCCGGAGAGGATGAAAAACTGTTTTTT. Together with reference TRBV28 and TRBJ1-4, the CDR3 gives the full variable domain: DVKVTQSSRYLVKRTGEKVFLECVQDMDHENMFWYRQDPGLGLRLIYFSYDVKMKEKGDIPEGYSVSREKKERFSLILESASTNQTSMYLCASNSPGEDEKLFFGSGTQLSVL.

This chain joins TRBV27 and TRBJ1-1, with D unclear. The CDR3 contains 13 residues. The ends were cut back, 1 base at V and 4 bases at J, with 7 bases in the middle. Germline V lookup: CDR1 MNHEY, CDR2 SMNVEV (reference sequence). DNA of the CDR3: TGTGCCAGCAGTTTATGGAACTTCACTGAAGCTTTCTTT. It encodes CASSLWNFTEAFF.

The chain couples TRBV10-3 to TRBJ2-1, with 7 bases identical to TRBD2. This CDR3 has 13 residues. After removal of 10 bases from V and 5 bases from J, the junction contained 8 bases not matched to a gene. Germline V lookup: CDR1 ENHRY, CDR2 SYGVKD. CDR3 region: CATYSGDNNEQFF. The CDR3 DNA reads TGTGCCACTTACAGCGGGGATAACAATGAGCAGTTCTTC.

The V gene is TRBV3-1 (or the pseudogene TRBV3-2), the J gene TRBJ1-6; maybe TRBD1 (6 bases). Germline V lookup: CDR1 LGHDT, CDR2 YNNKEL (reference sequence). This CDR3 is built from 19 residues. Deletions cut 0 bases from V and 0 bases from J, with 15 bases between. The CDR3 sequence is CASSQESSGGRSYNSPLHF. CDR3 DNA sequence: TGTGCCAGCAGCCAAGAATCGTCCGGGGGGCGCTCCTATAATTCACCCCTCCACTTT.

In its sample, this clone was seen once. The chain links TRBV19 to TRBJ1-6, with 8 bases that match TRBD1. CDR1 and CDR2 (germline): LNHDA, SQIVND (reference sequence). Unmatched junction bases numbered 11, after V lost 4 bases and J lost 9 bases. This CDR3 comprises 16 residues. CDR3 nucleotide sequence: TGTGCCAGTAGTAGCAGGACAGGGAGTCGGTTTTCACCCCTCCACTTT. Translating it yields CASSSRTGSRFSPLHF.